A single TCR beta chain is shown here with its context. Alongside a J-beta primer mix, a sample-barcoded 5' primer served in a second PCR lasting roughly 6 to 12 cycles. TCRdb analysed the 5' RACE reads with MiXCR anew, one entry per CDR3 protein. This sample has about 1.4 million distinct CDR3 sequences; 59% occur once, and the top ten carry 5% to 7%. The ends lost 4 bases at V and 8 bases at J; junction bases unmatched: 15. Germline assignment: CDR1 MGHDK and CDR2 SYGVNS. The CDR3 totals 16 residues. The data are from a study of blood T cells in healthy people across ages. The source is a man aged 18 to 30 in good health. J is TRBJ1-2 and V is TRBV25-1, with TRBD1 matching 8 bases. Sample: blood. The CDR3 loop reads CASSGGYRTGLEGYTF. The CDR3 DNA reads TGTGCCAGCAGTGGGGGTTATCGGACAGGGTTGGAGGGCTACACCTTC.